This entry lists 24 T cell receptor beta chains sequenced from one sample in a study of CD4 and CD8 cells across lung adenocarcinoma regions. MiXCR, applied by TCRdb to the PCR reads, yields one record per CDR3 protein. The sample carries about 25,000 distinct CDR3 sequences, over 45% recorded once. Sample: CD8+ T cells from the center of a lung tumor. Receptors originate from a male donor with lung adenocarcinoma. The CD4 and CD8 labels of this study may be unreliable.

The chain joins TRBV6-5 to TRBJ2-7, with 7 nucleotides matching TRBD1. This CDR3 comprises 14 residues. V gave up 4 bases and J gave up 0 bases; unmatched junction bases: 3. Germline V gives CDR1 MNHEY, CDR2 SVGAGI. This CDR3 reads CASSSGTASYEQYF. CDR3 nucleotides: TGTGCCAGCAGTTCCGGGACAGCCTCCTACGAGCAGTACTTC.

V is TRBV6-1 and J is TRBJ2-1; 7 bases align to TRBD1. Germline V gives CDR1 MNHNS, CDR2 SASEGT. The ends lost 0 bases at V and 4 bases at J; junction bases unmatched: 3. This CDR3 has 15 residues. CDR3 nucleotide sequence: TGTGCCAGCAGTGAAGCGGGGACAGATTACAATGAGCAGTTCTTC. Its translation: CASSEAGTDYNEQFF.

A remark on this clonotype: A much larger clonotype is one base distant, so this may be a read error. The gene calls are TRBV7-7 and TRBJ2-3; possible D gene TRBD2, 5 bases. This CDR3 has 13 amino acids. Germline assignment: CDR1 SSHAT and CDR2 FNYEAQ (reference sequence). Written as DNA, the CDR3 is TGTGCTAGCAGCTACTCCGAGGGCGAGACGCAGTATTTT. It encodes CASSYSEGETQYF.

There are many counts of this clonotype. This sequence joins TRBV6-1 and TRBJ2-1; D is undetermined. The J call could be wrong; TRBJ2-7 is a better fit for the DNA end. Per germline, CDR1 MNHNS and CDR2 SASEGT. The CDR3 covers 12 residues. The CDR3 is CASSRTQYEQYF. CDR3 bases: TGTGCCAGCAGTCGAACTCAGTACGAGCAGTACTTC.

The chain is built from TRBV3-1 and TRBJ1-2; D not resolved. The CDR3 has 14 residues. V gave up 4 bases and J gave up 0 bases, with 9 bases separating them. CDR1 and CDR2 (germline): LGHDT, YNNKEL (reference sequence). The CDR3 DNA reads TGTGCCAGCAGCCCACTGGGGTCTAACTATGGCTACACCTTC. Amino acids: CASSPLGSNYGYTF. Using reference TRBV3-1 and TRBJ1-2 for the parts outside the CDR3, the full variable domain is DTAVSQTPKYLVTQMGNDKSIKCEQNLGHDTMYWYKQDSKKFLKIMFSYNNKELIINETVPNRFSPKSPDKAHLNLHINSLELGDSAVYFCASSPLGSNYGYTFGSGTRLTVV.

A remark on this clonotype: At one boundary the junction diverges from the germline segment, which might be a read error. Here the CDR3 reads CASRGHGGRDAQYF. The DNA of the CDR3 is TGTGCCAGCAGGGGGCATGGGGGCAGGGATGCGCAGTACTTT. The rearrangement links TRBV6-1 to TRBJ2-1; tentative D call: TRBD1 (6 bases). Germline V gene data show CDR1 as MNHNS and CDR2 as SASEGT. There are 14 residues in the CDR3.

This rearrangement joins TRBV6-1 to TRBJ1-5, with D possibly TRBD1 on 5 matching bases. From germline, CDR1 is MNHNS and CDR2 SASEGT. The CDR3 is 15 amino acids. V was trimmed by 6 bases and J by 7 bases, leaving 19 bases between them. This CDR3 reads CASSQSRAGGQPQHF. CDR3 nucleotides: TGTGCCAGCAGCCAATCACGGGCGGGGGGGCAGCCCCAGCATTTT.

Judged by abundance, this clonotype is medium-sized (0.01 to 0.1%). V is TRBV6-1 and J is TRBJ2-5, with no clear D. The end of the DNA aligns better with TRBJ2-7, so the J call may be wrong. The CDR3 loop spans 15 amino acids. The germline V gene has CDR1 MNHNS and CDR2 SASEGT. The CDR3 loop is CASSETAFPRFEQYF. The CDR3 DNA sequence: TGTGCCAGCAGTGAAACTGCGTTCCCTCGTTTCGAGCAGTACTTC.

The table lists this clonotype with many counts. The V and J genes are TRBV6-1 and TRBJ2-1; the D is unclear. CDR1 and CDR2 (germline): MNHNS, SASEGT. The CDR3 contains 15 residues. Trimming removed 4 bases from V and 6 bases from J, with 16 bases in between. The CDR3 is CASSGGSNGINEQFF. In DNA, the CDR3 is TGTGCCAGCAGTGGGGGAAGTAATGGGATCAATGAGCAGTTCTTC.

In its sample, this clonotype was seen many times. The chain links TRBV12-3 or TRBV12-4 to TRBJ2-6; D assignment may be TRBD1 or TRBD2 (5 bases each). The V gene lost 3 bases and the J gene lost 2 bases, with 8 bases spanning the gap. CDR3 length: 15 residues. The CDR3 nucleotides read TGTGCCAGCAGTTTCAGGGAGACTGGGGCCAACGTCCTGACTTTC. It encodes CASSFRETGANVLTF.

The chain employs TRBV6-5 and TRBJ1-4; TRBD1 aligns across 7 bases. This CDR3 has 15 residues. V was clipped by 0 bases and J by 7 bases; unmatched bases: 5. Germline V gene lookup returns CDR1 MNHEY and CDR2 SVGAGI. The CDR3 DNA reads as TGTGCCAGCAGTTACTCGACAGGGACCGCTGAAAAACTGTTTTTT. It specifies CASSYSTGTAEKLFF.

The chain combines TRBV6-2 or TRBV6-3 with TRBJ2-3, with 9 positions matching TRBD1. V trimming: 4 bases; J trimming: 1 base; junction bases outside the gene matches: 6. CDR3 length: 16 residues. Germline V lookup: CDR1 MNHEY, CDR2 SVGEGT. The CDR3 DNA sequence: TGTGCCAGCAGTTCGGGACAGGGACTTGGCACAGATACGCAGTATTTT. Its translation: CASSSGQGLGTDTQYF.

DNA of the CDR3: TGTGCCAGCAGCCGCCTCAGGGGAAACTATGGCTACACCTTC. It codes for CASSRLRGNYGYTF. V is TRBV6-8 and J is TRBJ1-2, with a tentative D call TRBD1 (6 bases). V was shortened by 6 bases and J by 2 bases, with 13 bases between the two germline ends. Looked up from germline, CDR1 is MNHGY and CDR2 is SAAAGT. The CDR3 has 14 amino acids.

This clonotype was counted between two and nine times. The V call is TRBV4-1, the J call TRBJ1-6; D gene unclear. This CDR3 is built from 16 residues. Trimming took 3 bases from V and 5 from J, leaving 14 bases between them. Germline V CDR1 and CDR2: MGHRA, YSYEKL. CDR3 amino acids: CASSQGYGAHNSPLHF. The CDR3, as DNA: TGCGCCAGCAGCCAGGGGTATGGCGCCCATAATTCACCCCTCCACTTT.

This clonotype has just a few counts. This sequence joins TRBV9 and TRBJ2-1, with TRBD2 identical over 11 bases. This CDR3 is 15 amino acids long. The junction had 2 bases not matched to a gene; V was cut back by 3 bases and J by 3 bases. Germline loops: CDR1 SGDLS, CDR2 YYNGEE. In DNA, the CDR3 is TGTGCCAGCAGCGGTAGCGGGAGGGACTACAATGAGCAGTTCTTC. Translating it yields CASSGSGRDYNEQFF.

This sequence joins TRBV6-1 and TRBJ2-7; no definite D call. V was shortened by 7 bases and J by 0 bases, with 16 bases between the two germline ends. This CDR3 region has 15 residues. Germline loops: CDR1 MNHNS, CDR2 SASEGT. CDR3 bases: TGTGCCAGCACCACTTCGGACGGTAGCTCCTACGAGCAGTACTTC. It specifies CASTTSDGSSYEQYF.

This clonotype was detected a few times. The J gene is TRBJ1-2, the V gene TRBV7-2; D is possibly TRBD1 (5 bases). Germline V gene sequence: CDR1 SGHTA, CDR2 FQGNSA. This CDR3 region has 17 residues. Trimming stripped 6 bases from V and 3 bases from J, with 23 bases between. This CDR3 reads CASRLHGRDGPHYGYTF. Here the CDR3 DNA reads TGTGCCAGCAGGCTTCATGGTCGGGACGGACCTCACTATGGCTACACCTTC. Full variable domain (outside the CDR3, taken from reference TRBV7-2 and TRBJ1-2): GAGVSQSPSNKVTEKGKDVELRCDPISGHTALYWYRQSLGQGLEFLIYFQGNSAPDKSGLPSDRFSAERTGGSVSTLTIQRTQQEDSAVYLCASRLHGRDGPHYGYTFGSGTRLTVV.

This clonotype has ten or more counts. The chain is built from TRBV27 and TRBJ2-3; TRBD2 matches 8 bases. Per germline, CDR1 MNHEY and CDR2 SMNVEV (reference sequence). CDR3 size: 15 residues. V was pared by 1 base and J by 5 bases, with 5 bases of the junction left unmatched. The CDR3 reads CASSLFGLAGDTQYF. CDR3 nucleotides: TGTGCCAGCAGTTTATTCGGACTAGCCGGAGATACGCAGTATTTT.

The gene calls are TRBV10-3 and TRBJ2-3; TRBD1 is a possible D gene (7 bases). The J call may not be correct, given that the DNA end is closer to TRBJ2-7. Germline loops: CDR1 ENHRY, CDR2 SYGVKD. The CDR3 extends over 14 amino acids. DNA of the CDR3: TGTGCGGGCGGAGGGGGCGGGGTCCAAGATACGCAGTACTTC. Translated: CAGGGGGVQDTQYF.

This chain links TRBV14 with TRBJ2-2, with 14 bases matching TRBD2. The CDR3 runs to 18 residues. The germline CDR1 and CDR2 sequences are SGHDN and FVKESK. J lost 0 bases, V lost 6 bases, and 6 bases had no gene match. In DNA form, the CDR3 reads TGTGCCAGCAGTCCCTTGACTAGCGGGAGGGCGAACACCGGGGAGCTGTTTTTT. Its protein product is CASSPLTSGRANTGELFF.

The genes are TRBV6-1 and TRBJ2-4, with D tentatively TRBD1 (5 bases). The CDR3 covers 15 residues. The germline CDR1 and CDR2 sequences are MNHNS and SASEGT. The V and J ends lost 3 bases and 0 bases respectively, with 9 bases between them. CDR3 nucleotide sequence: TGTGCCAGCAGTGAGGGGCTGCGAGCCAAAAACATTCAGTACTTC. It encodes CASSEGLRAKNIQYF.

V usage is TRBV9 and J usage is TRBJ2-2, with 7 positions matching TRBD2. Germline V gene sequence: CDR1 SGDLS, CDR2 YYNGEE. Trimming cost V 2 bases and J 5 bases; bases outside gene matches: 9. The CDR3 length is 16 residues. CDR3 DNA sequence: TGTGCCAGCAGCGTCCCTAGCGGAGTGTGGACCGGGGAGCTGTTTTTT. This encodes CASSVPSGVWTGELFF.

The chain uses TRBV6-1 and TRBJ2-1; no reliable D call. The ends were cut back, 0 bases at V and 13 bases at J, with 7 bases in the middle. The germline gives CDR1 MNHNS, CDR2 SASEGT. The CDR3 is 11 residues long. DNA for the CDR3: TGTGCCAGCAGTGAAGCCGGACCACAGTTCTTC. This sequence encodes CASSEAGPQFF.

V and J are TRBV10-2 and TRBJ2-5; possibly TRBD2 for D (7 bases). Per the germline V gene, CDR1 is WSHSY and CDR2 is SAAADI. The length of the CDR3 is 14 residues. The CDR3 is CAGSEGGGPDTQYF. The CDR3 coding sequence is TGCGCGGGCAGTGAGGGCGGGGGCCCAGATACCCAGTACTTC.